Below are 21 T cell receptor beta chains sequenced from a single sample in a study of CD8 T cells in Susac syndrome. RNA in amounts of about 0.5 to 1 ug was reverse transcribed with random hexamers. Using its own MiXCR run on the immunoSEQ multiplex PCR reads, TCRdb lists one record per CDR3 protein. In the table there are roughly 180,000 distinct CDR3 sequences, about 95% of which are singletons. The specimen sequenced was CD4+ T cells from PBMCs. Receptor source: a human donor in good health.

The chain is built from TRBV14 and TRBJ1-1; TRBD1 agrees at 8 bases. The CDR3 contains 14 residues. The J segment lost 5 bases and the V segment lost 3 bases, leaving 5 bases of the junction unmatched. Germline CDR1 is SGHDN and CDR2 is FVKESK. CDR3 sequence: CASSQETGATEAFF. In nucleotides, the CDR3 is TGTGCCAGCAGCCAGGAGACAGGGGCGACTGAAGCTTTCTTT.

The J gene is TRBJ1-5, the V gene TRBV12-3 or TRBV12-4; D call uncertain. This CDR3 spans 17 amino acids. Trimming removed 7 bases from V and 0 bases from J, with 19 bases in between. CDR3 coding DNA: TGTGCCAGCAAACCTAACGGGTATTCCGATAGCAATCAGCCCCAGCATTTT. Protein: CASKPNGYSDSNQPQHF.

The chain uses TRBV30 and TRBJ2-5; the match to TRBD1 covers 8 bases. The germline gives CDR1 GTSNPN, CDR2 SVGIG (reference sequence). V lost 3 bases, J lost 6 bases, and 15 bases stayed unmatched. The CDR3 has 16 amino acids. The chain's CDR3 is CAWRGNRDRGRKTQYF. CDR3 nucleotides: TGTGCCTGGAGAGGCAACCGAGACAGGGGACGGAAGACCCAGTACTTC.

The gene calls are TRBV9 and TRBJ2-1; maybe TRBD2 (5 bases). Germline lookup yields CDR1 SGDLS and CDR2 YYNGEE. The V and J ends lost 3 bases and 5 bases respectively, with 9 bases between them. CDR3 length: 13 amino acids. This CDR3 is CASSERVNNEQFF. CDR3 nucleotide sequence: TGTGCCAGCAGCGAGAGGGTCAACAATGAGCAGTTCTTC.

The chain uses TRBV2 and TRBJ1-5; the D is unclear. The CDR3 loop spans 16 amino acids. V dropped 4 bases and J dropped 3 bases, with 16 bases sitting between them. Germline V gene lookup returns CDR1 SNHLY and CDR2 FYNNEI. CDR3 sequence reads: CASSGLRPKFNQPQHF. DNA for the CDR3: TGTGCCAGCAGTGGGCTGAGACCTAAATTCAATCAGCCCCAGCATTTT.

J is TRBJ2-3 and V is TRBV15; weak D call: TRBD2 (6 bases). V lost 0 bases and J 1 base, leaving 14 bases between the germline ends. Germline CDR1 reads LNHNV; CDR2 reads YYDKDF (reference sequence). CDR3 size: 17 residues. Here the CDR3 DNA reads TGTGCCACCAGCAGAGATGGGAGGCGGGGCGGCACAGATACGCAGTATTTT. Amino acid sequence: CATSRDGRRGGTDTQYF.

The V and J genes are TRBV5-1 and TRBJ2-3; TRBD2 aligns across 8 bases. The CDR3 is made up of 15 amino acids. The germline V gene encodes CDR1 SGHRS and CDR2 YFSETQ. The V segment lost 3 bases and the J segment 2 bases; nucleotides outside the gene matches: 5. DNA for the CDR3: TGCGCCAGCAGCTCACTTAGCGGGACCACAGATACGCAGTATTTT. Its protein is CASSSLSGTTDTQYF.

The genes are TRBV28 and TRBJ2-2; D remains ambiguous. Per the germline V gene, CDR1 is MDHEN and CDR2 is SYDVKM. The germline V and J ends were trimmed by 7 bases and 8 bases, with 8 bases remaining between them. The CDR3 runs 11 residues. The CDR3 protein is CASTLFGELFF. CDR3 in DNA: TGTGCCAGCACCTTGTTTGGGGAGCTGTTTTTT.

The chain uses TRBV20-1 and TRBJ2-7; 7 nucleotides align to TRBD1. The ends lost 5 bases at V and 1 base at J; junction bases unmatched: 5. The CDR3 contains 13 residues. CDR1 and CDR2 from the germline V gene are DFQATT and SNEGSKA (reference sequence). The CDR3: CSAPKQGSYEQYF. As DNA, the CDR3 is TGCAGTGCTCCAAAACAGGGGTCCTACGAGCAGTACTTC.

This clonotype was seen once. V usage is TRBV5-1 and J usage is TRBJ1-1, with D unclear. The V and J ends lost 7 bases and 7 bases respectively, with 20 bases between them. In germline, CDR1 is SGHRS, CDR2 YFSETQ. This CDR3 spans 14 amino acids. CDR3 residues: CASAKIDGRIEAFF. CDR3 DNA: TGCGCCAGCGCCAAAATAGATGGCCGGATTGAAGCTTTCTTT.

In DNA form, the CDR3 reads TGCAGCGCCGTCACCCAAGAGACCCAGTACTTC. It codes for CSAVTQETQYF. The chain joins TRBV29-1 to TRBJ2-5; D remains unclear. Germline CDR1 and CDR2: SQVTM and ANQGSEA. The CDR3 contains 11 residues. V was trimmed by 7 bases and J by 1 base, leaving 7 bases between them.

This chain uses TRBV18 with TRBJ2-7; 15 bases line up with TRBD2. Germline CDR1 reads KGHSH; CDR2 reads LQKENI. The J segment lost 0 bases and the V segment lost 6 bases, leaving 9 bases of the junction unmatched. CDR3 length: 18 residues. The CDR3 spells CASSLQGLAGGPSYEQYF. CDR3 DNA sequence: TGTGCCAGCTCCCTCCAGGGACTAGCGGGAGGACCCTCCTACGAGCAGTACTTC.

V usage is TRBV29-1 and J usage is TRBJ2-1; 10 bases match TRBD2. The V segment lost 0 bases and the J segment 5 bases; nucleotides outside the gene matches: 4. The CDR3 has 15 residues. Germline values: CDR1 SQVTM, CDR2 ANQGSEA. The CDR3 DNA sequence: TGCAGCGTTGAAGAAGGCCTAGCGGGGGACAATGAGCAGTTCTTC. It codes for CSVEEGLAGDNEQFF.

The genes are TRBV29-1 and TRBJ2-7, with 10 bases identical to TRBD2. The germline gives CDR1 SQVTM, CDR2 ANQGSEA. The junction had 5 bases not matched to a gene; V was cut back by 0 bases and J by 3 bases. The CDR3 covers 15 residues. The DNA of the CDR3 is TGCAGCGTTGAAGATCGCGGGACTAGCGACTACGAGCAGTACTTC. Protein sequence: CSVEDRGTSDYEQYF.

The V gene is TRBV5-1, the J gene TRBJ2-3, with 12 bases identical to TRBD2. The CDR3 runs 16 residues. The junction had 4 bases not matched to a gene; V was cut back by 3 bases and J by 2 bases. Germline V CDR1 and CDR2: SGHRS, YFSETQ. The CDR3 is CASSSSSGRVTDTQYF. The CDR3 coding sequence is TGCGCCAGCAGCTCCTCTAGCGGGAGGGTCACAGATACGCAGTATTTT.

This CDR3 reads CASSSITSVKNIQYF. CDR3 nucleotide sequence: TGTGCCAGCAGTTCCATCACTAGCGTCAAAAACATTCAGTACTTC. V and J are TRBV27 and TRBJ2-4; 7 nucleotides line up with TRBD2. This CDR3 region has 15 residues. V was clipped by 4 bases and J by 3 bases; unmatched bases: 6. CDR1 MNHEY and CDR2 SMNVEV come from the germline V gene (reference sequence).

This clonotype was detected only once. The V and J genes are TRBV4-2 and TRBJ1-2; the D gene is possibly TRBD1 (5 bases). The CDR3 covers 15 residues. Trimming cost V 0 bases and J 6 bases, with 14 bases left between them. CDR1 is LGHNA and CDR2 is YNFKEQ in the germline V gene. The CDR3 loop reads CASSQDLGRVDGYTF. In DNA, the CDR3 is TGTGCCAGCAGCCAAGATCTCGGCAGGGTGGATGGCTACACCTTC.

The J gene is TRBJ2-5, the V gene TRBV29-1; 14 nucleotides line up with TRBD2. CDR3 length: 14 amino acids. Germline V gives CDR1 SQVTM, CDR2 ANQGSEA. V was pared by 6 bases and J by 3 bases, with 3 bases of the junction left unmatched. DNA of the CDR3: TGCAGCGTCGGGGGACTAGCGGGAGAAGAGACCCAGTACTTC. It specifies CSVGGLAGEETQYF.

The CDR3, as DNA: TGCAGCGTTGGAGTGACAGGTTCCTACGAGCAGTACTTC. Amino acid sequence: CSVGVTGSYEQYF. The gene calls are TRBV29-1 and TRBJ2-7; possible D gene TRBD1, 6 bases. From germline, CDR1 is SQVTM and CDR2 ANQGSEA. The CDR3 is 13 residues long. V lost 4 bases and J lost 1, with 11 bases in between.

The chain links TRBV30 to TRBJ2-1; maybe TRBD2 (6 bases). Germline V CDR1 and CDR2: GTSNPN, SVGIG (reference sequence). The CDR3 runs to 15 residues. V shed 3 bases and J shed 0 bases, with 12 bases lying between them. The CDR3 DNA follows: TGTGCCTGGAGCCGGGGGAGGAGCTCCTACAATGAGCAGTTCTTC. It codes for CAWSRGRSSYNEQFF.

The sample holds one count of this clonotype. The CDR3 region is CSVDRQGVETQYF. In DNA, the CDR3 is TGCAGCGTTGACAGACAGGGCGTTGAGACCCAGTACTTC. The chain joins TRBV29-1 to TRBJ2-5, with TRBD1 matching 7 bases. In germline, CDR1 is SQVTM, CDR2 ANQGSEA. V trimming: 3 bases; J trimming: 5 bases; junction bases outside the gene matches: 6. There are 13 residues in the CDR3.